These T cell receptor beta chains were read from a single sample in a study of shared clonotypes between healthy human individuals. This table comes from immunoSEQ multiplex PCR, and its TCRdb copy is limited to in-frame clones, with some not included. Of over a million clones listed, 98% are singletons. Material for sequencing was naive CD4+ T cells sorted from blood. All receptors come from a man younger than 40 in good health. Both conserved end residues are part of each CDR3. The order of the fields is D gene, clone size, J gene, V gene, CDR3 protein, CDR3 DNA. A D gene is named only where the DNA matches it firmly. Rows give clone size only sometimes, using once, few, many, or a class for an expanded clone.

NA,NA,TRBJ1-2,TRBV11-2,CASSGHRTRDGYTF,TGTGCCAGCAGCGGCCACCGTACGAGGGATGGCTACACCTTC
NA,NA,TRBJ2-5,TRBV7-3,CASSPGGGETQYF,TGTGCCAGCAGCCCTGGAGGGGGAGAGACCCAGTACTTC
NA,NA,TRBJ2-3,TRBV19,CASSKGSGTHTDTQYF,TGTGCCAGTAGTAAGGGCTCGGGTACCCACACAGATACGCAGTATTTT
TRBD1,NA,TRBJ2-5,TRBV29-1,CSVPRTGVGETQYF,TGCAGCGTTCCGAGGACAGGGGTCGGGGAGACCCAGTACTTC
NA,few,TRBJ1-5,TRBV2,CASSRLQGQPQHF,TGTGCCAGCAGTCGGTTACAGGGACAGCCCCAGCATTTT
TRBD1,NA,TRBJ2-5,TRBV11-2,CASSLDNRQGGGETQYF,TGTGCCAGCAGCTTAGATAATCGACAGGGTGGGGGAGAGACCCAGTACTTC
NA,NA,TRBJ1-2,TRBV15,CATSSSDSRGYTF,TGTGCCACCAGCAGTTCAGATTCCAGGGGCTACACCTTC
NA,NA,TRBJ2-1,TRBV19,CASSRVRLANGQFF,TGTGCCAGTAGTAGAGTCAGGCTAGCGAATGGGCAGTTCTTC
NA,once,TRBJ1-1,TRBV5-1,CASSAGPRYAAFF,TGCGCCAGCAGCGCAGGACCGAGATATGCTGCTTTCTTT
TRBD2,NA,TRBJ2-3,TRBV25-1,CASSESVAGGPSEDTQYF,TGTGCCAGCAGTGAATCCGTAGCGGGAGGGCCGTCGGAAGATACGCAGTATTTT
TRBD1,NA,TRBJ2-5,TRBV2,CATHRGAGETQYF,TGTGCCACCCACAGGGGGGCAGGGGAGACCCAGTACTTC
NA,NA,TRBJ1-2,TRBV4-3,CASSQEPGHGYTF,TGCGCCAGCAGCCAAGAACCAGGGCATGGCTACACCTTC
NA,NA,TRBJ2-5,TRBV7-8,CASSLRENQETQYF,TGTGCCAGCAGCTTAAGGGAGAACCAAGAGACCCAGTACTTC
NA,NA,TRBJ2-7,TRBV28,CASSPGRGGSYEQYF,TGTGCCAGCAGCCCGGGGCGAGGGGGCTCCTACGAGCAGTACTTC
NA,NA,TRBJ1-1,TRBV18,CASSDSRTEAFF,TGTGCCAGCTCCGACAGTCGAACTGAAGCTTTCTTT
NA,NA,TRBJ2-1,TRBV5-1,CASSFGLAEQFF,TGCGCCAGCAGCTTCGGGCTCGCCGAGCAGTTCTTC
TRBD2,once,TRBJ2-2,TRBV19,CASTPLAGMNTGELFF,TGTGCCAGTACCCCACTAGCGGGGATGAACACCGGGGAGCTGTTTTTT
TRBD2,NA,TRBJ2-5,TRBV5-1,CASSLGLAGVGQETQYF,TGCGCCAGCAGCTTGGGACTAGCGGGAGTGGGCCAAGAGACCCAGTACTTC
NA,NA,TRBJ1-1,TRBV10-3,CAISESTRGSEAFF,TGTGCCATCAGTGAGTCGACAAGGGGTTCGGAAGCTTTCTTT
NA,NA,TRBJ1-1,TRBV5-1,CASSLPQRNTEAFF,TGCGCCAGCAGCTTGCCGCAGAGGAACACTGAAGCTTTCTTT
TRBD1,NA,TRBJ1-5,TRBV23-1,CASSLLGQGNQPQHF,TGCGCCAGCAGTCTCCTCGGACAGGGGAATCAGCCCCAGCATTTT
NA,NA,TRBJ2-7,TRBV6-1,CASSAPGDYEQYF,TGTGCCAGCAGTGCCCCAGGGGACTACGAGCAGTACTTC
NA,NA,TRBJ2-1,TRBV7-9,CASRHGASAPYNEQFF,TGTGCCAGCAGGCATGGGGCTAGCGCGCCCTACAATGAGCAGTTCTTC
NA,NA,TRBJ2-2,TRBV7-3,CASSPAQRPNTGELFF,TGTGCCAGCAGCCCGGCTCAAAGGCCGAACACCGGGGAGCTGTTTTTT
NA,NA,TRBJ2-1,TRBV27,CASSPRSRDGPYNEQFF,TGTGCCAGCAGTCCACGGTCCCGGGACGGACCCTACAATGAGCAGTTCTTC
NA,NA,TRBJ2-2,TRBV18,CASSPFRDKSTGELFF,TGTGCCAGCTCACCATTCCGGGACAAGAGCACCGGGGAGCTGTTTTTT
TRBD1,NA,TRBJ2-5,TRBV7-2,CASRSTGTETQYF,TGTGCCAGCAGGTCGACAGGGACGGAGACCCAGTACTTC
TRBD1,NA,TRBJ2-5,TRBV6-5,CASSYARGRETQYF,TGTGCCAGCAGTTACGCGAGGGGGCGAGAGACCCAGTACTTC
TRBD2,NA,TRBJ2-2,TRBV5-1,CASSWGLAGGPLSGELFF,TGCGCCAGCAGCTGGGGACTAGCGGGAGGGCCGTTGAGCGGGGAGCTGTTTTTT
TRBD2,NA,TRBJ2-1,TRBV11-2,CASSLGPGLAGPEGQFF,TGTGCCAGCAGCTTAGGACCAGGACTAGCGGGCCCCGAAGGGCAGTTCTTC
NA,NA,TRBJ2-2,TRBV28,CAGGWTGELFF,TGTGCCGGAGGGTGGACCGGGGAGCTGTTTTTT
NA,NA,TRBJ1-1,TRBV28,CASERGGFSTEAFF,TGTGCCAGCGAACGCGGGGGGTTCAGCACTGAAGCTTTCTTT
NA,NA,TRBJ2-3,TRBV5-1,CASSWTEGTQYF,TGCGCCAGCAGCTGGACGGAGGGTACGCAGTATTTT
TRBD2,NA,TRBJ2-1,TRBV7-2,CASTLRPGGGRAGEQFF,TGTGCCAGCACCCTCCGCCCGGGCGGCGGGAGGGCCGGTGAGCAGTTCTTC
NA,once,TRBJ1-1,TRBV30,CAWSKAEAFF,TGTGCCTGGAGTAAGGCTGAAGCTTTCTTT
NA,NA,TRBJ2-5,TRBV20-1,CSATGEETQYF,TGCAGTGCTACAGGGGAAGAGACCCAGTACTTC
TRBD2,NA,TRBJ2-1,TRBV5-4,CASSPGLDGNEQFF,TGTGCCAGCAGCCCGGGACTAGATGGCAATGAGCAGTTCTTC
NA,NA,TRBJ1-3,TRBV2,CASSENRGGNTIYF,TGTGCCAGCAGTGAAAACCGGGGCGGAAACACCATATATTTT
TRBD1,NA,TRBJ1-1,TRBV2,CASSPLPRTGETEAFF,TGTGCCAGCAGTCCCCTCCCCCGGACAGGGGAAACTGAAGCTTTCTTT
NA,NA,TRBJ2-5,TRBV12-5,CASARGTYQETQYF,TGTGCTAGTGCCCGGGGGACCTACCAAGAGACCCAGTACTTC
NA,NA,TRBJ2-1,TRBV9,CASSRLVRDNEQFF,TGTGCCAGCAGCCGACTAGTTCGGGACAATGAGCAGTTCTTC
TRBD2,once,TRBJ2-1,TRBV7-2,CASSLRTGGPGNEQFF,TGTGCCAGCAGCTTAAGAACGGGAGGCCCAGGCAATGAGCAGTTCTTC
TRBD2,NA,TRBJ2-1,TRBV25-1,CASSEREPPGEQFF,TGTGCCAGCAGTGAGCGGGAGCCTCCAGGTGAGCAGTTCTTC
NA,NA,TRBJ2-7,TRBV7-2,CASSPLLGPYEQYF,TGTGCCAGCAGCCCCCTACTTGGCCCCTACGAGCAGTACTTC
NA,NA,TRBJ2-7,TRBV5-1,CASSLTPFGSYEQYF,TGCGCCAGCAGCTTGACACCTTTTGGCTCCTACGAGCAGTACTTC